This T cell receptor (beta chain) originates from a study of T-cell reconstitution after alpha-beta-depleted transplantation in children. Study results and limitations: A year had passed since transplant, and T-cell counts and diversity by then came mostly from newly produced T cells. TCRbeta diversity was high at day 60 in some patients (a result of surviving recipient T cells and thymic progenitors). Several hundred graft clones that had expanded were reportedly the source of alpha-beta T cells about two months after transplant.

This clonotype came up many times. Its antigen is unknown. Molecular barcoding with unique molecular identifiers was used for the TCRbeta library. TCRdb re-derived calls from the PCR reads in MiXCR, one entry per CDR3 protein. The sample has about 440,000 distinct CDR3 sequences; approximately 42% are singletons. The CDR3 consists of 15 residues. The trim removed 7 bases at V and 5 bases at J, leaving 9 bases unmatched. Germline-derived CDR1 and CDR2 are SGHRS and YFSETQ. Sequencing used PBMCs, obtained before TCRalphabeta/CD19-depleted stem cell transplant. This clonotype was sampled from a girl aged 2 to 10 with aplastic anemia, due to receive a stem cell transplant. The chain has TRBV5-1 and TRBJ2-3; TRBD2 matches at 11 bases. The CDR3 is CASYYLAGGEDTQYF. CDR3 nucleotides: TGCGCCAGCTATTACTTAGCGGGAGGGGAAGATACGCAGTATTTT.